This TCR beta chain was observed in a study of T cell responses to AZD1222 COVID-19 vaccine. Whole-study results and caveats: Breadth and depth of Spike-specific TCRs rose after two AZD1222 doses. Baseline seropositives among AZD1222 recipients totaled only 5 to 7. Along spike, vaccine-associated CD4 TCRs were found throughout, with dominance at 160-218 and 743-854.

Profiled with immunoSEQ multiplex PCR; TCRdb holds only in-frame clones, not every one. The sample has roughly 150,000 clones, about nine tenths seen once; the top ten hold 1% to 1.5%. Concerning this clone itself: The antigen is not known.

The analysis combined second doses at about 4 or about 12 weeks. This sample comprised peripheral blood, obtained 28 days after the second AZD1222 dose. This TCR came from an adult who received the AZD1222 COVID-19 vaccine.

Here the CDR3 reads CASSVGQGPFTDTQYF. The CDR3 coding sequence is TGCGCCAGCAGCGTGGGACAGGGCCCTTTCACAGATACGCAGTATTTT. The chain recombines TRBV5-1 with TRBJ2-3; 9 positions match TRBD1. Germline V gene data show CDR1 as SGHRS and CDR2 as YFSETQ. V was clipped by 4 bases and J by 2 bases; unmatched bases: 8. The CDR3 is 16 amino acids. Using reference TRBV5-1 and TRBJ2-3 for the parts outside the CDR3, the full variable domain is KAGVTQTPRYLIKTRGQQVTLSCSPISGHRSVSWYQQTPGQGLQFLFEYFSETQRNKGNFPGRFSGRQFSNSRSEMNVSTLELGDSALYLCASSVGQGPFTDTQYFGPGTRLTVL.